The 3 T cell receptor beta chains reported below all come from one sample, sequenced in a study of regulatory T cells in long-lasting Graves disease. As for time point: newly diagnosed GD, antithyroid drugs for less than 3 months. RNA from PBMCs was the source of the TCR library. Through Arm-PCR of CDR3 regions and iRepertoire HTBI primers, TCR beta libraries were built. TCRdb itself ran the multiplex PCR reads through MiXCR, one entry per CDR3 protein. Altogether some 460,000 distinct CDR3 sequences are present, 16% being singletons, with the ten largest covering more than 9%. Separately, the same data were catalogued under a study of T cells in Graves' hyperthyroidism and ophthalmopathy.

Here the sequenced sample was peripheral blood mononuclear cells (PBMCs), taken at new diagnosis, from a patient treated with antithyroid drugs. These receptors were obtained from a man aged 35-49 years with Graves disease.

This clonotype was picked up many times. The chain has TRBV28 and TRBJ1-1; possible D gene TRBD1, 6 bases. There are 15 residues in the CDR3. Trimming stripped 5 bases from V and 0 bases from J, with 13 bases between. Germline CDR1 and CDR2: MDHEN and SYDVKM. The CDR3 region is CASSPQTGVNTEAFF. CDR3 nucleotides: TGTGCCAGCAGTCCCCAGACAGGAGTGAACACTGAAGCTTTCTTT.

A word on this clonotype: This likely reflects a read error, since a far larger clone is one base away. The chain combines TRBV28 with TRBJ2-3, with 7 bases fitting TRBD2. The CDR3 is made up of 17 amino acids. Looked up from germline, CDR1 is MDHEN and CDR2 is SYDVKM. CDR3 bases: TGTGCCAGCAGTGGTATCGAATGGGGGGGAGAATACTACGAGCAGTGCTTC. Its protein product is CASSGIEWGGEYYEQCF.

The rearrangement uses TRBV12-3 or TRBV12-4 and TRBJ2-2, with D possibly TRBD1 on 6 matching bases. The ends were cut back, 7 bases at V and 0 bases at J, with 12 bases in the middle. This CDR3 is built from 15 residues. CDR3 DNA: TGTGCCAGCACCCCAGGACAGCCGAACACCGGGGAGCTGTTTTTT. Protein: CASTPGQPNTGELFF.